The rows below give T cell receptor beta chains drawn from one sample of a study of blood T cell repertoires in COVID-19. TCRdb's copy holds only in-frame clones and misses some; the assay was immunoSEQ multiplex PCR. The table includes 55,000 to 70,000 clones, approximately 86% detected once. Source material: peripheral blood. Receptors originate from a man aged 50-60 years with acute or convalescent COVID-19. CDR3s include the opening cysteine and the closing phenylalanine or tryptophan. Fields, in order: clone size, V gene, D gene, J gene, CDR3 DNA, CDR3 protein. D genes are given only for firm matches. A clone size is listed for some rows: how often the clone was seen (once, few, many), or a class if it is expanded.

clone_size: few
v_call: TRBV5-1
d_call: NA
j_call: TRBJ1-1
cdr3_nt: TGCGCCAGCAGCTTGCTCCAGGGAGGGGCTGAAGCTTTCTTT
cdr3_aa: CASSLLQGGAEAFF

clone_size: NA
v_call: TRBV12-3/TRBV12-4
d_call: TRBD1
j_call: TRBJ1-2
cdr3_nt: TGTGCCAGCAGTTACGACAGGGCTGGCTACACCTTC
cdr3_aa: CASSYDRAGYTF

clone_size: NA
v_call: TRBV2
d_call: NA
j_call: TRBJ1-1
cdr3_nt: TGTGCCAGCAGTAAACGGGGTCGAGTATTGAACACTGAAGCTTTCTTT
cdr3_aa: CASSKRGRVLNTEAFF

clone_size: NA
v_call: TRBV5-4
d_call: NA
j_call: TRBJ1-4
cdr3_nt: TGTGCCAGCAGCTTGGCCGGACAGCTGAATGAAAAACTGTTTTTT
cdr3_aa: CASSLAGQLNEKLFF

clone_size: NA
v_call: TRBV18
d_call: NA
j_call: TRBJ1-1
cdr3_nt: TGTGCCAGCTCATCAGCGGGGATGAACACTGAAGCTTTCTTT
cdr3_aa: CASSSAGMNTEAFF

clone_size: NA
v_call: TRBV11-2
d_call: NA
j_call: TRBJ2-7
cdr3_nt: TGTGCCAGCACCCTTCGGGACTCCCCAACGAAGAGGTACGAGCAGTACTTC
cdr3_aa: CASTLRDSPTKRYEQYF

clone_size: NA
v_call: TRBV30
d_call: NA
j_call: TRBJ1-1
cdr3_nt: TGTGCCTGGAGTGTATTCAGGGGACGAGAAGCTTTCTTT
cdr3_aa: CAWSVFRGREAFF

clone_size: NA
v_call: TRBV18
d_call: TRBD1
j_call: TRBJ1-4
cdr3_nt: TGTGCCAGCTCACTTCTACAGGGGGATAATGAAAAACTGTTTTTT
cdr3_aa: CASSLLQGDNEKLFF

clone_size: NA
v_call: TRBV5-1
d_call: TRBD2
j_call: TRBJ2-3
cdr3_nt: TGCGCCAGCAGCTCCGGTAGCGGGGGCACAGATACGCAGTATTTT
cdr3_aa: CASSSGSGGTDTQYF

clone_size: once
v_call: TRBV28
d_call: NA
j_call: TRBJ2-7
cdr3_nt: TGTGCCAGCAGTTTAGCTGGGCTAGCTTCATACGAGCAGTACTTC
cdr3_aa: CASSLAGLASYEQYF

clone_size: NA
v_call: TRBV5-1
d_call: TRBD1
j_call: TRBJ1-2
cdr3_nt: TGCGCCAGCAGCTTGAAAGGACAGGGGGACGTTGATGGCTACACCTTC
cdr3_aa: CASSLKGQGDVDGYTF

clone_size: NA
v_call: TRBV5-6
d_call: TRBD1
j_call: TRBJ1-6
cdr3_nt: TGTGCCAGCAGCCACAGGGGGCCTAATTCACCCCTCCACTTT
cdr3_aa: CASSHRGPNSPLHF

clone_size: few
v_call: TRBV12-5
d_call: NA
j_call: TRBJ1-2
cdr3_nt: TGTGCTAGTGGTCCCAGGATGGATGGCTACACCTTC
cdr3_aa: CASGPRMDGYTF

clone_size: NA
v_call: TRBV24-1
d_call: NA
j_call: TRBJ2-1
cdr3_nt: TGTGCCACCAGTGATTTGGGTAGCGACTCCTACAATGAGCAGTTCTTC
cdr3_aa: CATSDLGSDSYNEQFF

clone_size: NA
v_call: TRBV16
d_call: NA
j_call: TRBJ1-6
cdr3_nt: TGTGCCAGCAGCCAATCGGGGCAGGAGTGGTCACCCCTCCACTTT
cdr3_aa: CASSQSGQEWSPLHF

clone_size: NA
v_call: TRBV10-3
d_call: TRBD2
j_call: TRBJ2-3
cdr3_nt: TGTGCCATCAGCTCTATGATAGGAGCGGGAGGCACAGATACGCAGTATTTT
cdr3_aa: CAISSMIGAGGTDTQYF

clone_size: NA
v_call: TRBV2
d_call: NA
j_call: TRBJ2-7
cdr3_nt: TGTGCCAGCAGTGACTTGGGGGCCGAGCAGTACTTC
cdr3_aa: CASSDLGAEQYF

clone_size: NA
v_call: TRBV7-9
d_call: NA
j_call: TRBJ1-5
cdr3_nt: TGTGCCAGCAGCGCGGGGAGTGGTCAGCCCCAGCATTTT
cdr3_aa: CASSAGSGQPQHF

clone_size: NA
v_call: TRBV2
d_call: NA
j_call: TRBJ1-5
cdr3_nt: TGTGCCAGCAGCGATCCAGTTTCCCCCACAAGTCAGCCCCAGCATTTT
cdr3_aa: CASSDPVSPTSQPQHF

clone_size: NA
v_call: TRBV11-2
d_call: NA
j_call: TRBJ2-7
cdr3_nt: TGTGCCAGCAGCCTCCAGGGATACGAGCAGTACTTC
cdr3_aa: CASSLQGYEQYF

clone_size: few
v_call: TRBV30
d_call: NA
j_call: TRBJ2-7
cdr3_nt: TGTGCCTGGAGTTTAACTAGAGGCGAGCAGTACTTC
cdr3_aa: CAWSLTRGEQYF

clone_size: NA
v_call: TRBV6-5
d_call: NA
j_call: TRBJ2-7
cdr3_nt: TGTGCCAGCAGTTACTATTCGCTGGGAGGCTCCTACGAGCAGTACTTC
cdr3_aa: CASSYYSLGGSYEQYF

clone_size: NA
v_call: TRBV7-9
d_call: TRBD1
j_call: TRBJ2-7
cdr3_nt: TGTGCCAGCAGCTTACACGGGACAGGGGACGAGCAGTACTTC
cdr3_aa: CASSLHGTGDEQYF

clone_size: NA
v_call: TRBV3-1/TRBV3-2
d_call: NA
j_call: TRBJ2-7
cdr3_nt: TGTGCCAGCAGGAAGGGGGGGACACTCTCCTACGAGCAGTACTTC
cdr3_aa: CASRKGGTLSYEQYF

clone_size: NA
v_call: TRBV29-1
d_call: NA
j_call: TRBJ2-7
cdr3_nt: TGCAGCGTTGAAGGCCAGGGGTCGTCCTACGAGCAGTACTTC
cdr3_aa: CSVEGQGSSYEQYF

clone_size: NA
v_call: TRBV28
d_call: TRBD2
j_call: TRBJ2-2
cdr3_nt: TGTGCCAGCAGTTACCATGCTAGCGGGAGTAACACCGGGGAGCTGTTTTTT
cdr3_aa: CASSYHASGSNTGELFF

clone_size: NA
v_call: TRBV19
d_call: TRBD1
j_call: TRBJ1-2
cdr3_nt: TGTGCCAGTAGTAACGACAGGGGACATGGCTACACCTTC
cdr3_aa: CASSNDRGHGYTF

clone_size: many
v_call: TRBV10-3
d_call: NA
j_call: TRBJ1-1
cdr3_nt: TGTGCCATCAGCCAGGGGCCAGGCACTGAAGCTTTCTTT
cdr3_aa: CAISQGPGTEAFF

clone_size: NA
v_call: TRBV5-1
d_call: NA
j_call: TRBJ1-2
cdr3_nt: TGCGCCAGCAGCCCGGATGGGCAGGGAGGTGGCTACACCTTC
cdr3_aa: CASSPDGQGGGYTF

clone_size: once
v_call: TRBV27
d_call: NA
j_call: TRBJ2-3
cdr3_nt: TGTGCCAGCAGTTTGGGGAGAGGAGATACGCAGTATTTT
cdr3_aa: CASSLGRGDTQYF

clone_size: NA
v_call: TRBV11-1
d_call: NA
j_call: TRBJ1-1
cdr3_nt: TGTGCCAGCAGCCGCGGGATAGGGCGACAGTCCACTGAAGCTTTCTTT
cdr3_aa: CASSRGIGRQSTEAFF

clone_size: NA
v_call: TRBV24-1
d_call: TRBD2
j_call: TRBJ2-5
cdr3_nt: TGTGCCACCAGTGATTTTCGGTTTAGCGGGAGGGCTAAGACCCAGTACTTC
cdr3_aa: CATSDFRFSGRAKTQYF

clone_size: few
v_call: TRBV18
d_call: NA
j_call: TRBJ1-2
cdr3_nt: TGTGCCAGCTCAGCCAGACAGTTAGCTAACTATGGCTACACCTTC
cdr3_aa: CASSARQLANYGYTF

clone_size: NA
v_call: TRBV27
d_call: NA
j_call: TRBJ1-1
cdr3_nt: TGTGCCAGCAGTTCTCGGGAACAGGGGAACACTGAAGCTTTCTTT
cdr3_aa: CASSSREQGNTEAFF

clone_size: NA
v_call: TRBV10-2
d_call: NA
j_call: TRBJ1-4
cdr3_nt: TGCGCCAGCAGTGAAAAGGGGAGGGTAAAAAAAAATGGAGATGAAAAACTGTTTTTT
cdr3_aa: CASSEKGRVKKNGDEKLFF

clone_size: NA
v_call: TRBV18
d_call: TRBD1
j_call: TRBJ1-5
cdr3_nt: TGTGCCAGCTCGCGACAGGGGGCGAATCAGCCCCAGCATTTT
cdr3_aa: CASSRQGANQPQHF

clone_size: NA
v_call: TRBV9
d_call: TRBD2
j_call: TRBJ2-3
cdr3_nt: TGTGCCAGCAGCGTAGTAGCGGGGGCGATCCCTACGCAGTATTTT
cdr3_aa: CASSVVAGAIPTQYF

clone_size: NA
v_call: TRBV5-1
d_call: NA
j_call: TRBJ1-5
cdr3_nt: TGCGCCAGCAGCCCCGGTCATGGCGGCGGTCAGCCCCAGCATTTT
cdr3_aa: CASSPGHGGGQPQHF

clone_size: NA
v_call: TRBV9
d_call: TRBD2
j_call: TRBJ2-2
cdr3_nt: TGTGCCAGCAGCGTCGGGGGAAGCGGGGCCGGGGAGCTGTTTTTT
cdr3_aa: CASSVGGSGAGELFF

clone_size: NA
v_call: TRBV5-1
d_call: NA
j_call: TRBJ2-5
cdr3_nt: TGCGCCAGCAGCTCGGACACACAAGAGACCCAGTACTTC
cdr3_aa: CASSSDTQETQYF

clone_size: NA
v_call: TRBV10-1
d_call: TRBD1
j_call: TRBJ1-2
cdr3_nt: TGCGCCAGCAGTGTAGGACAGGGAAATGGCTACACCTTC
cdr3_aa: CASSVGQGNGYTF

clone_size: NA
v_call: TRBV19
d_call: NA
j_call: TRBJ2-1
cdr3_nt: TGTGCCAGTAGCCCCTCCGAGGAGGTATACAATGAGCAGTTCTTC
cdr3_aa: CASSPSEEVYNEQFF

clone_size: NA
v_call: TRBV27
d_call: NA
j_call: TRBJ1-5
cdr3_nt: TGTGCCAGCAGGGGGCAGGGCCCAGGGCCCCAGCATTTT
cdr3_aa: CASRGQGPGPQHF

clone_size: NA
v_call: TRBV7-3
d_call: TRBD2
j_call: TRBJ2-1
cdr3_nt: TGTGCCAGCAGCCCCGGCGGGACTAGCGGGAGGAATGAGCAGTTCTTC
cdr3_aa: CASSPGGTSGRNEQFF

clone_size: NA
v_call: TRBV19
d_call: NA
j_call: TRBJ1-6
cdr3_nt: TGTGCCAGTAGTCCCCAGGGGTTGAATTCACCCCTCCACTTT
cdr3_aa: CASSPQGLNSPLHF

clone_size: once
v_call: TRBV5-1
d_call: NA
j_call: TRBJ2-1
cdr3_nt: TGCGCCAGCAGCATAGAGACTTACAATGAGCAGTTCTTC
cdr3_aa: CASSIETYNEQFF

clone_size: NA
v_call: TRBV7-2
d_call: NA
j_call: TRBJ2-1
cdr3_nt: TGTGCCAGCAGCCCCCGTACGGGTTCCTACAATGAGCAGTTCTTC
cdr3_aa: CASSPRTGSYNEQFF

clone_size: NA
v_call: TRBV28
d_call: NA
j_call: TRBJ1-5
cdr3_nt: TGTGCCAGCAGTTTTTCACATTATAGCAATCAGCCCCAGCATTTT
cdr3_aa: CASSFSHYSNQPQHF

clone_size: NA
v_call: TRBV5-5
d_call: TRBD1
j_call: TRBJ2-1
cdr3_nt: TGTGCCAGCAGCTCGACAGGGTTTTCCTACAATGAGCAGTTCTTC
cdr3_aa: CASSSTGFSYNEQFF

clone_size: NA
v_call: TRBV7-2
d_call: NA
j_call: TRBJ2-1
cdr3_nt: TGTGCCAGCAGCTTAGGCAGGGGAGCCTACAATGAGCAGTTCTTC
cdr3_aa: CASSLGRGAYNEQFF

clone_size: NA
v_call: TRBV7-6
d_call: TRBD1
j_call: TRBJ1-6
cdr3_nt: TGTGCCAGCAGCCTACAGGGGGGGAGCAATTCACCCCTCCACTTT
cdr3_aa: CASSLQGGSNSPLHF

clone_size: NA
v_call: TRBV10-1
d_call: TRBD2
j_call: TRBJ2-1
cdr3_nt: TGCGCCAGCAGCCCCGGGACTAGTTCCTACAATGAGCAGTTCTTC
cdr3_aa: CASSPGTSSYNEQFF

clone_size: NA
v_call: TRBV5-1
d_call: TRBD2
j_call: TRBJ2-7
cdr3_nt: TGCGCCAGCAGCCCTATTCTAGCGGGAGGCCCACCCTACTTC
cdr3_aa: CASSPILAGGPPYF

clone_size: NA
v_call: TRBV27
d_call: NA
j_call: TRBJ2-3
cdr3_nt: TGTGCCAGCAGTCCTCGGGGAGGTGCCATAGAAAACACAGATACGCAGTATTTT
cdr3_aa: CASSPRGGAIENTDTQYF

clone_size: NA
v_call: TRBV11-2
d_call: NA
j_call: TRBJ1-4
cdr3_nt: TGTGCCAGCAGCCACGGACAGAGTAATGAAAAACTGTTTTTT
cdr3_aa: CASSHGQSNEKLFF

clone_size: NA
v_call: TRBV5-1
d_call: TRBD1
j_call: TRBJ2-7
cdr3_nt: TGCGCCAGCAGCTTGGGGGACAGGAGCTCCTACGAGCAGTACTTC
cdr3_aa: CASSLGDRSSYEQYF

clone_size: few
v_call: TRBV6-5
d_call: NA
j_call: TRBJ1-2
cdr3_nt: TGTGCCAGCTTTCGGGGGGGTAACTATGGCTACACCTTC
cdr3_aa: CASFRGGNYGYTF

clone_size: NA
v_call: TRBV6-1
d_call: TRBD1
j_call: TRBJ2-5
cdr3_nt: TGTGCCAGCAGTGGTGAGACAGGGGGCTACGGCGAGACCCAGTACTTC
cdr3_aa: CASSGETGGYGETQYF

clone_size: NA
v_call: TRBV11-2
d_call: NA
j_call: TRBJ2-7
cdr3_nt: TGTGCCAGCAGCAGCCAACAGCAGACGGAGCAGTACTTC
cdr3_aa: CASSSQQQTEQYF

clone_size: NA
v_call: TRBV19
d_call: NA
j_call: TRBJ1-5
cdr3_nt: TGTGCCAGTAGTATTGCAGCGACAGGGCCCCAGCATTTT
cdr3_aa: CASSIAATGPQHF